The entry below gives a single T cell receptor (beta chain) sequence along with its context. Its specificity is unknown. These data come from a study of circulating and synovial CD4+ cells in juvenile arthritis. Overall study results and limits: Circulating pathogenic-like lymphocytes shared a substantially higher fraction of CDR3 sequences with synovium than bulk blood. CPL versus bulk CD4 samples: T cell genome counts differed by at least an order of magnitude.

Donors were patients with active juvenile idiopathic arthritis. Cells were sorted as HLA-DR+CD14-CD3+CD4+CD25low/- from PBMCs. J lost 0 bases, V lost 6 bases, and 2 bases had no gene match. This CDR3 contains 15 residues. Germline lookup yields CDR1 ENHRY and CDR2 SYGVKD. Using immunoSEQ multiplex PCR, the repertoire was profiled, and TCRdb retains in-frame clones only, with some absent. The top ten clones hold nearly 3% of a sample with about 1,800 clones, approximately 90% of them seen once. The sequenced sample consisted of HLA-DR+ CD4+ T cells from blood. Specified subset: circulating pathogenic-like lymphocytes, sorted as HLA-DR+CD14-CD3+CD4+CD25low/- blood T cells. The chain combines TRBV10-3 with TRBJ2-1; 10 bases line up with TRBD2. The clonotype comes from a human patient with juvenile idiopathic arthritis. Some clones in this sample may be carry-over from other donors' samples. The chain's CDR3 is CAIRLAGASYNEQFF. In nucleotides, the CDR3 is TGTGCCATCAGGCTAGCGGGAGCCTCCTACAATGAGCAGTTCTTC.